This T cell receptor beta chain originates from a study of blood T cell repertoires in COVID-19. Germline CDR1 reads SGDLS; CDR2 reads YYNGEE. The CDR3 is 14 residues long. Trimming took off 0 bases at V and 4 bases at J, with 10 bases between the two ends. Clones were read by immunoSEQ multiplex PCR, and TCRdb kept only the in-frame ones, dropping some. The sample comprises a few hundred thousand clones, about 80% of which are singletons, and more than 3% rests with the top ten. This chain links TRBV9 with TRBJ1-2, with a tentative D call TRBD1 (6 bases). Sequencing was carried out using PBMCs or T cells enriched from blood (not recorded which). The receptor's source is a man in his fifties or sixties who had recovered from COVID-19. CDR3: CASSVEGQSYGYTF. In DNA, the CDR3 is TGTGCCAGCAGCGTAGAAGGACAGAGCTATGGCTACACCTTC.